The source of this T cell receptor beta chain is a study of Graves' ophthalmopathy and Graves' hyperthyroidism (dated by TCRdb to the late 2010s). A note on the overall study: Peripheral blood was collected before any treatment was given, at the time of initial diagnosis. To tell Graves' ophthalmopathy apart from Graves' hyperthyroidism, and to predict which patients would progress to ophthalmopathy, the study relied on TCR beta repertoire signatures. In total, 135 blood samples were TCR-sequenced: around 42 ophthalmopathy, roughly 80 hyperthyroidism and some 17 hyperthyroidism-to-ophthalmopathy patients. To explore V-J signatures that separate ophthalmopathy from hyperthyroidism, a discovery set of 95 to 100 patients was enrolled, consisting of about 45 with ophthalmopathy and fewer than 60 with stable hyperthyroidism. An independent validation cohort comprised 18 hyperthyroidism patients and some 16 patients who later progressed from hyperthyroidism to ophthalmopathy. In roughly six hyperthyroidism patients, the T-cell repertoires found in thyroid tissue were compared with those found in blood. After sampling, hyperthyroidism patients received methimazole starting at 30 mg daily, and ophthalmopathy patients received high-dose intravenous methylprednisolone. The approximately 100 discovery patients were divided at random into training and test sets in a 7:3 ratio.

Stable hyperthyroidism was defined as no progression to ophthalmopathy within 18 months of follow-up. Hyperthyroidism patients were newly diagnosed, were aged 18 to 65 years, and had a disease duration under 2 months. Anyone with other autoimmune diseases, uncontrolled infections, pregnancy or lactation was excluded from the study. Clinical symptoms, serum thyroxine, TRAb, thyroid ultrasound and orbital computed tomography were used for diagnosis. PBMCs were isolated from approximately 10 ml of fresh peripheral blood by Ficoll-Paque density gradient centrifugation. Trizol reagent was used to extract the total RNA, and its quality was then checked on an Agilent 2100 Bioanalyzer. This clonotype was detected many times. Its antigen has not been determined. It has no much larger one-base neighbor in the sample; base qualities were not kept. Here V drops 3 bases and J drops 5 bases, and the junction holds 4 bases not matched to any gene. Taken from cysteine to phenylalanine, the CDR3 has 14 residues. CDR3 DNA is the only sequence kept; it has 42 bases, read in frame from the first base. According to the germline V gene, CDR1 reads SGHAT and CDR2 reads FQNNGV.

Study-wide findings and limitations: In cross-validation, the 13-signature model distinguished ophthalmopathy from stable hyperthyroidism with 85% to 90% sensitivity and around 81% specificity, and in the test set the corresponding values were about 80% and 75%. Among expanded thyroid clonotypes with frequency above 0.001, most also showed up in blood, which suggests that blood repertoires may reflect the thyroid immune response. No statistical method was used to predetermine the sample size, and group allocation was not hidden from the investigators. In validation, the model predicted ophthalmopathy progression with about 71% sensitivity and about 77% specificity; more than ten predicted patients were CT-confirmed with GO in a median of roughly 6.8 months.

For repertoire sequencing, the TCR beta CDR3 regions were amplified from RNA transcripts. The first round of RT-PCR was done with HTBI primers and the Qiagen OneStep RT-PCR kit, and was followed by a second round of multiplex PCR, then size selection and purification. The libraries underwent paired-end sequencing with 100 bp reads on an Illumina HiSeq2000. The published analysis was carried out like this. Reads were processed with SOAPnuke, discarding reads with adapters, uncalled bases, mean Phred below 15, or no exact constant-primer or identifier match. High-quality paired reads were merged with COPE v1.2.5. Unique nucleotide sequences were defined as clonotypes and aligned to IMGT TRB V, D and J references using MiTCR v1.1. Analysis was restricted to V-J combinations with a frequency above 0.0001, which covered just over 98% of repertoires. A TCR clonal expansion and chaos score per V-J combination was defined as the ratio of F50 clonal expansion to chaos observed in the TCRdist matrix. Welch's t-statistics and random forest were used to reduce the features to some 13 V-J combinations, which were then used as input to a naive Bayes classifier. Thyroid-blood repertoire similarity was quantified with the Morisita-Horn index. TCRdb cleaned the public reads at Q25 with fastp, built clones with MiXCR and kept in-frame beta chains. CDR3 protein sequences are deduplicated, and each keeps its most common genes and DNA. Here the V and J calls rest on TCRdb's processing, not on the authors' analysis. Here the sample has about 400,000 distinct CDR3 sequences; around 21% occur a single time. The top ten clonotypes cover 2.5% to 3% of the sample.

The chain is made from TRBV11-2 and TRBJ2-5, and 9 junction bases match TRBD1. The origin of this receptor is a woman aged 18-35 years with stable Graves' hyperthyroidism. Donor details come from another sample of the same person, matched by shared clones. Sequenced sample: peripheral blood. CDR3 protein: CASSFTGGGETQYF. The bases are TGTGCCAGCAGCTTCACAGGGGGCGGCGAGACCCAGTACTTC.